A selection of T cell receptor beta chains follows, all from one sample in a study of shared clonotypes between healthy human individuals. Clones were sequenced by immunoSEQ multiplex PCR, and TCRdb holds only the in-frame ones, with some missing. The sample carries around 2.3 million clones, more than 90% recorded once. Source material: naive CD4+ T cells sorted from blood. These receptors originate from a young man in good health. The conserved cysteine and the conserved F or W are not part of the CDR3 here. Size values are once, few and many counts, or a class for expanded clones, and some rows have none.

TRBV18	11	TRBJ1-5	-	ASSPHSNQPQH
TRBV6-6	12	TRBJ1-5	-	ASSFRDGNQPQH
TRBV10-3	13	TRBJ1-5	-	AISEGREWNQPQH
TRBV19	11	TRBJ1-1	-	ASSAGYPTEAF
TRBV5-4	12	TRBJ1-1	-	ASSPLGGNTEAF
TRBV27	13	TRBJ1-5	-	ASSLGQGVNQPQH
TRBV5-1	12	TRBJ2-4	-	ASSLENSPNIQY
TRBV5-5	14	TRBJ1-5	-	ASSLGDRAFNQPQH
TRBV27	11	TRBJ1-1	-	ASSYPGGTEAF
TRBV28	11	TRBJ2-1	-	ASTRRGGNEQF
TRBV6-5	12	TRBJ1-3	-	ASRVTGAGNTIY
TRBV18	12	TRBJ1-1	-	ASSPTTGNTEAF
TRBV5-1	12	-	-	ASRYGGTGYEQY
TRBV30	12	TRBJ2-7	-	ACSRAGGPYEQY
TRBV7-9	13	TRBJ1-2	-	ASSSPDRENYGYT
TRBV19	13	TRBJ2-2	-	ASSTQDRGNGELF
TRBV2	10	TRBJ1-1	-	ASAGLRVGAF
TRBV7-2	13	TRBJ1-6	once	ASSLGGINNSPLH
TRBV6-1	12	TRBJ2-7	-	ASSVEGLSYEQY
TRBV18	13	TRBJ1-2	-	ASSLARGLDYGYT
TRBV6-6	12	TRBJ2-7	-	ASSYGTGFYEQY
TRBV5-5	14	TRBJ2-7	-	ASSPLVGVLNYEQY
TRBV28	13	TRBJ2-1	-	ASSLVKGSYNEQF
TRBV29-1	13	TRBJ2-5	-	SVVTWAGTKETQY
TRBV23-1	17	TRBJ2-7	-	ASSQKLGIRVVLSYEQY
TRBV7-2	13	TRBJ1-5	once	ASSLGWFGNQPQH
TRBV29-1	13	TRBJ2-3	few	SVEVGTSSTDTQY
TRBV5-1	12	TRBJ2-2	-	ASGSGEITGELF
TRBV28	10	TRBJ1-5	-	ASSYRVGTQH
TRBV4-3	16	TRBJ2-3	-	ASSQEGTSAKNGDTQY
TRBV5-6	11	TRBJ1-1	-	ASSPVSGTEAF
TRBV7-3	17	TRBJ2-1	-	ASSLGSPLLAGGYNEQF
TRBV7-2	16	TRBJ2-3	-	ASTAGTSGASSTDTQY
TRBV5-1	12	TRBJ2-7	-	ASSSWAGGDEQY
TRBV5-4	13	TRBJ2-7	-	ASSLDAQGSYEQY
TRBV5-1	10	TRBJ1-2	-	ASSSTGDGYT
TRBV19	11	TRBJ1-5	-	ASSGWGDQPQH
TRBV6-1	12	TRBJ2-7	-	ASSRGQGMGEQY
TRBV15	13	TRBJ2-7	-	ATSRDRQGRNEQY
TRBV6-6	12	TRBJ1-6	few	ASSYSRINSPLH
TRBV30	12	TRBJ1-4	-	AWSGGQGNEKLF
TRBV6-6	12	TRBJ2-7	-	ASSTGTGTYEQY
TRBV28	13	TRBJ2-7	-	ASSPPDGSSYEQY
TRBV5-5	11	TRBJ2-7	-	ASSLRSLYEQY
TRBV6-5	14	TRBJ1-1	-	ASSWVGGARATEAF
TRBV27	12	TRBJ1-5	-	ASSPLQGGQPQH
TRBV29-1	11	TRBJ2-5	-	SVDGDRQETQY
TRBV10-3	14	TRBJ2-3	-	AISESMAGGTDTQY